This record concerns one T cell receptor beta chain sequence. This entry belongs to a study of blood T cell repertoires in COVID-19. V dropped 6 bases and J dropped 0; count of bases not matched to a gene: 8. Germline lookup yields CDR1 SGHVS and CDR2 FQNEAQ. CDR3 size: 16 residues. Authors' data handling: Amplification from reference gene primers served as the basis for estimated nucleated cell counts. The protocol was immunoSEQ multiplex PCR, while the TCRdb copy is restricted to in-frame clones and leaves out a portion. V, J and clone size were drawn from that table, and D and trimming were deduced from the DNA. The sample carries just under 80,000 clones, about 80% recorded once.

Sequenced: peripheral blood. The rearrangement uses TRBV7-8 and TRBJ2-1; TRBD2 agrees at 7 bases. This receptor was identified in a human donor in a cohort sampled during active COVID-19. As DNA, the CDR3 is TGTGCCAGCAGTGAGACGGGGGGAAGCTCCTACAATGAGCAGTTCTTC. Translation: CASSETGGSSYNEQFF.